The clone carrying this T cell receptor beta chain was counted only a few times. These data belong to a study of cytomegalovirus exposure and HLA in healthy donors. The PCR used 60 Vbeta and 13 Jbeta primers. Profiled with immunoSEQ multiplex PCR; TCRdb holds only in-frame clones, not every one. Here the sample spans around 71,000 clones, over 55% being singletons. Sequences were obtained from PBMCs. The TCR originated in a man aged 25 to 40 in good health and CMV-seropositive.

CDR3 DNA sequence: TGCGCCAGCAGCCATCCGACAGGGGCCGAGCAGTACTTC. Its protein product is CASSHPTGAEQYF. The chain is built from TRBV4-1 and TRBJ2-7, with 8 bases fitting TRBD1. Germline values: CDR1 MGHRA, CDR2 YSYEKL. This CDR3 contains 13 residues. V shed 3 bases and J 6 bases; nucleotides not matched to a gene: 4.